This T cell receptor beta chain was identified in a study of T cell repertoires in cytomegalovirus infection. About the research overall: Used in the study were CMV epitopes, some recently identified and HLA-C-restricted, others well-studied and HLA-B-restricted. Signatures in public TCR beta sequences pointed to both CMV infection and matching HLA type.

TCRdb passed the reads through MiXCR, listing each CDR3 protein once. Of hundreds of thousands of distinct CDR3 sequences in the sample, roughly 31% were seen once. This clonotype came up a few times. The antigen is not known. Overall study findings and caveats: CMV-specific TCR beta clonotypes restricted by HLA-C were the ones dominating the ex vivo response. Cumulated frequencies of public TCR beta families served to identify carriers of CMV plus the relevant HLA.

Germline CDR1 and CDR2: MNHEY and SVGEGT. The trim removed 3 bases at V and 9 bases at J, leaving 1 base unmatched. The CDR3 covers 12 residues. The TCR originated in a human donor in good health (CMV status not recorded). Some clones in this sample may be carry-over from other donors' samples. The sample in question was cultured CD8+ T cells from PBMCs, obtained from culture after CMV antigen stimulation. The chain employs TRBV6-2 or TRBV6-3 and TRBJ2-4; the match to TRBD2 covers 8 bases. The DNA for the CDR3 is TGTGCCAGCAGTTATGCGGGAGGCATTCAGTACTTC. Amino acids: CASSYAGGIQYF.